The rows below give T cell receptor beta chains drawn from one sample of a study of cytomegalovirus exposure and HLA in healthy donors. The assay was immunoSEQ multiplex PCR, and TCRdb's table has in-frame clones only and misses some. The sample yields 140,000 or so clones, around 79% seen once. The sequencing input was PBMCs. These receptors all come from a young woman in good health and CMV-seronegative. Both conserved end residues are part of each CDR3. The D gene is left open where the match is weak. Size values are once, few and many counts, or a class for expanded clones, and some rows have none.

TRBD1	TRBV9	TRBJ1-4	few	TGTGCCAGCAGCGGGACAGGGTCGAATGAAAAACTGTTTTTT	CASSGTGSNEKLFF
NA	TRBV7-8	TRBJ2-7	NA	TGTGCCAGCAGCTTAGAGGAGGGGGCATTATCCGAGCAGTACTTC	CASSLEEGALSEQYF
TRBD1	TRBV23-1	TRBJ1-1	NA	TGCGCCAGCAGTCGAAGGGGGCGCCGGGACACTGAAGCTTTCTTT	CASSRRGRRDTEAFF
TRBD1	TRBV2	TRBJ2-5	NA	TGTGCCAGCAGTTTGTCCCCTCGGGGGACAGGGTACCAAGAGACCCAGTACTTC	CASSLSPRGTGYQETQYF
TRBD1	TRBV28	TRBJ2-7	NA	TGTGCCAGCAGTTTACCGACAGGGCTATCCTACGAGCAGTACTTC	CASSLPTGLSYEQYF
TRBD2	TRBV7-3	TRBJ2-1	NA	TGTGCCAGCAGCTGGGGACTAGCGGGGGGGGACAATGAGCAGTTCTTC	CASSWGLAGGDNEQFF
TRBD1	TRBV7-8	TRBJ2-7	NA	TGTGCCAGCAGCTTAGCTCAGGGGGCCTTCTACGAGCAGTACTTC	CASSLAQGAFYEQYF
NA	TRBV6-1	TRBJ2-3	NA	TGTGCCAGCAGCGGTATTTTCCGGGGGGATACGCAGTATTTT	CASSGIFRGDTQYF
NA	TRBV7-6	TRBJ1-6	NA	TGTGCCAGCAGCCTCCTCCGTTTAGATTCACCCCTCCACTTT	CASSLLRLDSPLHF
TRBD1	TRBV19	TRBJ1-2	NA	TGTGCCAGTAGTATACCCTCGACAGGGGCCTATGGCTACACCTTC	CASSIPSTGAYGYTF
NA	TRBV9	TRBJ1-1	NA	TGTGCCAGCAGAGGCGCCGGGGGGTCTGAAGCTTTCTTT	CASRGAGGSEAFF
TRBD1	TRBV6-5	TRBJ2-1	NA	TGTGCCAGCAGCAGGACAGGGGGTTCCTACAATGAGCAGTTCTTC	CASSRTGGSYNEQFF
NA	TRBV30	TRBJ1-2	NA	TGTGCCTGGAGCGGGGGGCACTATGGCTACACCTTC	CAWSGGHYGYTF
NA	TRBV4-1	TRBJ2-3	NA	TGCGCCAGCAGCCAAGTGCGGGGCACAGATACGCAGTATTTT	CASSQVRGTDTQYF
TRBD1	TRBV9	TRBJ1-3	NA	TGTGCCAGCAGCGTAGATATGGGACAGAAGATCTCTGGAAACACCATATATTTT	CASSVDMGQKISGNTIYF
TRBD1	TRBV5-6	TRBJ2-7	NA	TGTGCCAGCAGCTTGTTAGCTTGGGGACAGGGTCCCTCCTACGAGCAGTACTTC	CASSLLAWGQGPSYEQYF
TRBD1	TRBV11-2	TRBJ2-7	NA	TGTGCCAGCAGCCCCGACAGGGGGGTCTACGAGCAGTACTTC	CASSPDRGVYEQYF
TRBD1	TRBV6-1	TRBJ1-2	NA	TGTGCCAGCAGTGACCCGGGACAGGGGGGTAACTATGGCTACACCTTC	CASSDPGQGGNYGYTF
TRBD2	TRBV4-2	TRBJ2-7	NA	TGTGCCAGCAGCCACCGACTAGCGGAGAGCTCCTACGAGCAGTACTTC	CASSHRLAESSYEQYF
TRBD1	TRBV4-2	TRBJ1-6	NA	TGTGCCAGCAGCCTGGGACAGATCAATTCACCCCTCCACTTT	CASSLGQINSPLHF
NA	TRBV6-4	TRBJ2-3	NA	TGTGCCAGCAGATTAGACAGGAGCACAGATACGCAGTATTTT	CASRLDRSTDTQYF
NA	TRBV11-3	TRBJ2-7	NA	TGTGCCAGCAGCTCGTCGACAGGCCTGGGCGAGCAGTACTTC	CASSSSTGLGEQYF
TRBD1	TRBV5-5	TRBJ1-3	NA	TGTGCCAGCAGCACAGTGACAGGGGGAGGAAACACCATATATTTT	CASSTVTGGGNTIYF
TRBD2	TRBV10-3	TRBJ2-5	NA	TGTGCCACGTCACTAGCGGGGGGTCGAGAGACCCAGTACTTC	CATSLAGGRETQYF
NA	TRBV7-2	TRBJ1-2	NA	TGTGCCAGCAGCTTAGCGGGGGGAGCTAACTATGGCTACACCTTC	CASSLAGGANYGYTF
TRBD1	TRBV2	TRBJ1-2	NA	TGTGCCAGCAGTGAACATACCACAGGGACAGTTCTCTTCTATGGCTACACCTTC	CASSEHTTGTVLFYGYTF
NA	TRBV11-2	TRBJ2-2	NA	TGTGCCAGCAGCCTTATGAACACCGGGGAGCTGTTTTTT	CASSLMNTGELFF
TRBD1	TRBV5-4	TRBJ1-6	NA	TGCGCCAGCAGCTTGGCCACAGGGGGCCTCCACTTT	CASSLATGGLHF
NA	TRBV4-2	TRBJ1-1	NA	TGTGCCAGCAGCGAACGTCAGGGCATGAACACTGAAGCTTTCTTT	CASSERQGMNTEAFF
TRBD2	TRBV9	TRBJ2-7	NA	TGTGCCAGCAGCGTAGCGGAATCGTTTAGCGGGGGGACCTACGAGCAGTACTTC	CASSVAESFSGGTYEQYF
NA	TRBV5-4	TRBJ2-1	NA	TGTGCCAGCAGCTTGACTGTCAGGGGTGAGCAGTTCTTC	CASSLTVRGEQFF
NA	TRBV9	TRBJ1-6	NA	TGTGCCAGCAGCGTCGACCAGGGTGGATCCCTCCACTTT	CASSVDQGGSLHF
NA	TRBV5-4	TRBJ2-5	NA	TGTGCCAGCAGCTTGGTGTCGGAGACCCAGTACTTC	CASSLVSETQYF
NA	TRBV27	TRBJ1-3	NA	TGTGCCAGCAGTTCGGGCAGGGTAATCGGAAGCACCATATATTTT	CASSSGRVIGSTIYF
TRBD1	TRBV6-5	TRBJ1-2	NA	TGTGCCAGCAGTTATCAGGGGGCGGACTATGGCTACACCTTC	CASSYQGADYGYTF
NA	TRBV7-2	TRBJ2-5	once	TGTGCCAGCAGCTTAATACAGGCACAAGAGACCCAGTACTTC	CASSLIQAQETQYF
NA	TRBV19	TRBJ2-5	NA	TGTGCCAGTAGGGCGGGGGCAGCGGGAGAGACCCAGTACTTC	CASRAGAAGETQYF
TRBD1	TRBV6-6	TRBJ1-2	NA	TGTGCCAGCAGTTACATGTTGGCAGGGGGTCCCTATGGCTACACCTTC	CASSYMLAGGPYGYTF
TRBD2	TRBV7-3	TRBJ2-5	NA	TGTGCCAGCAGCCCCCTGGGTCGCGGGGGGGGTCGGTCCCAAGAGACCCAGTACTTC	CASSPLGRGGGRSQETQYF
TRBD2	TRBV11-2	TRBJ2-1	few	TGTGCCAGCAGCTCCCTAGCGGGGGGAGTCTACAATGAGCAGTTCTTC	CASSSLAGGVYNEQFF
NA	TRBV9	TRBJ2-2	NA	TGTGCCAGCAGGGGGGGATCAAAAGATACCGGGGAGCTGTTTTTT	CASRGGSKDTGELFF
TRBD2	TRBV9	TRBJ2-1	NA	TGTGCCAGCAGCGCAGAACTAGCGGGGGGTTACAATGAGCAGTTCTTC	CASSAELAGGYNEQFF
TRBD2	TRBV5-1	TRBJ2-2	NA	TGCGCCAGCAGCTTTGCGGGGGTTGGTACCGGGGAGCTGTTTTTT	CASSFAGVGTGELFF
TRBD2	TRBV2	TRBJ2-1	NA	TGTGCCAGCAGTGAGTACGGAATAGCGGGGGGCAATGAGCAGTTCTTC	CASSEYGIAGGNEQFF
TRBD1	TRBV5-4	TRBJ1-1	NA	TGTGCCAGCAGCGGACAGGGAATCGGCACTGAAGCTTTCTTT	CASSGQGIGTEAFF
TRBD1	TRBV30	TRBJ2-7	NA	TGTGCCTGGAGTCAGGGGGCTGGCGAGCAGTACTTC	CAWSQGAGEQYF
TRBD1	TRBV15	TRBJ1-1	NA	TGTGCCACCAGCAGAATCGACAGGGACGCTGAAGCTTTCTTT	CATSRIDRDAEAFF
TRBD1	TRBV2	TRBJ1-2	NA	TGTGCCAGCAGTGAACGGACAGGGGGCCTACATGGCTACACCTTC	CASSERTGGLHGYTF
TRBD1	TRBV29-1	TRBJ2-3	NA	TGCAGCGTTCCGGACAGGGGTACGCAGTATTTT	CSVPDRGTQYF
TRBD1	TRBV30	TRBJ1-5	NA	TGTGCCTGGGGACAGGGAGGGAATCAGCCCCAGCATTTT	CAWGQGGNQPQHF
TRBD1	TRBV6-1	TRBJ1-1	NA	TGTGCCAGCAGTTTACAGGGGTCCACTGAAGCTTTCTTT	CASSLQGSTEAFF
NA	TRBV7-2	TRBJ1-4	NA	TGTGCCAGCAGCTTGTCCGGGGTTAATGAAAAACTGTTTTTT	CASSLSGVNEKLFF
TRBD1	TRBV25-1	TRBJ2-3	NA	TGTGCCAGTCGACAGGGAACCTTCAGGTATTTT	CASRQGTFRYF